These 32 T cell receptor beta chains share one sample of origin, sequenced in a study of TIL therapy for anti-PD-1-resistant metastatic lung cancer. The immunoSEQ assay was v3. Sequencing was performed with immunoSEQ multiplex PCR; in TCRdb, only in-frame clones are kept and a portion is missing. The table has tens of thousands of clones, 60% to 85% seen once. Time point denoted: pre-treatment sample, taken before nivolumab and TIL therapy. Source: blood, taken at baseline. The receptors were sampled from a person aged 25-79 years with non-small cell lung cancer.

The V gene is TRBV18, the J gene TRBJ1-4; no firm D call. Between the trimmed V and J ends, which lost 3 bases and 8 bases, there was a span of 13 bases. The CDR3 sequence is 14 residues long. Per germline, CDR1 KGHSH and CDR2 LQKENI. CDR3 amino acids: CASSPREGGEKLFF. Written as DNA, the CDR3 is TGTGCCAGCTCACCGCGAGAGGGTGGAGAAAAACTGTTTTTT.

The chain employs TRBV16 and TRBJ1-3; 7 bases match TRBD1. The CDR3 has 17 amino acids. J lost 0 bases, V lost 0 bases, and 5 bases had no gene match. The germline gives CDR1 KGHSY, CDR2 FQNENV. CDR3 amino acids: CASSQSVPGGSGNTIYF. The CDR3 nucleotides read TGTGCCAGCAGCCAATCGGTCCCAGGGGGCTCTGGAAACACCATATATTTT. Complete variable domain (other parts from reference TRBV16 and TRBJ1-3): GEEVAQTPKHLVRGEGQKAKLYCAPIKGHSYVFWYQQVLKNEFKFLISFQNENVFDETGMPKERFSAKCLPNSPCSLEIQATKLEDSAVYFCASSQSVPGGSGNTIYFGEGSWLTVV.

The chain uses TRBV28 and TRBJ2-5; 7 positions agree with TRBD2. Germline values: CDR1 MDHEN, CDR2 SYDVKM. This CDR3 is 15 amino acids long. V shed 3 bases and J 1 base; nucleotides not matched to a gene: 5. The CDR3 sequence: CASSLGGGPQETQYF. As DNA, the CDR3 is TGTGCCAGCAGTTTGGGCGGGGGACCCCAAGAGACCCAGTACTTC. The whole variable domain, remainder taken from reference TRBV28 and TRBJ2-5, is DVKVTQSSRYLVKRTGEKVFLECVQDMDHENMFWYRQDPGLGLRLIYFSYDVKMKEKGDIPEGYSVSREKKERFSLILESASTNQTSMYLCASSLGGGPQETQYFGPGTRLLVL.

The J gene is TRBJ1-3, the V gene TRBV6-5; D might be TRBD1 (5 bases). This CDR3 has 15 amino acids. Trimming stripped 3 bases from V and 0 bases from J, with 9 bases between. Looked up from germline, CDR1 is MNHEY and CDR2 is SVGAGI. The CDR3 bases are TGTGCCAGCAGTTATAGGGGCGTCTCTGGAAACACCATATATTTT. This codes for CASSYRGVSGNTIYF.

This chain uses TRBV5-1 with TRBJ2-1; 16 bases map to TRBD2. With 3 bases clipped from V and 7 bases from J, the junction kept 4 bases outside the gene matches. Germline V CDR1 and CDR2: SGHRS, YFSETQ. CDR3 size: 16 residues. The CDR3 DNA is TGCGCCAGCAGCTGGGGACTAGCGGGGGGGGCAAATGAGCAGTTCTTC. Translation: CASSWGLAGGANEQFF.

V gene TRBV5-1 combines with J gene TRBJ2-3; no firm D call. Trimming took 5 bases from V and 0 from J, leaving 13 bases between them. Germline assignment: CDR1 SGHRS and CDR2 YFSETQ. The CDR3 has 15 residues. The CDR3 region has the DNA TGCGCCAGCAGTATGGGCAGGTTGAGCACAGATACGCAGTATTTT. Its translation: CASSMGRLSTDTQYF.

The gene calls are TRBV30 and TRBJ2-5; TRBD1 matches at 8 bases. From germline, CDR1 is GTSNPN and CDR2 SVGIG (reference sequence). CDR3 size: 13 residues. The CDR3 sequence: CAATGQVLEAQYF. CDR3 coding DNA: TGTGCTGCTACGGGACAGGTACTGGAGGCCCAGTACTTC.

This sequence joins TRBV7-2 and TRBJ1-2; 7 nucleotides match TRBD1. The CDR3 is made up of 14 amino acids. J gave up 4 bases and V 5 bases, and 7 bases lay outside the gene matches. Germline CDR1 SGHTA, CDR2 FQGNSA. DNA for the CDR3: TGTGCCAGCAGCCCCTCGACAGGGTTCTATGGCTACACCTTC. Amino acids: CASSPSTGFYGYTF.

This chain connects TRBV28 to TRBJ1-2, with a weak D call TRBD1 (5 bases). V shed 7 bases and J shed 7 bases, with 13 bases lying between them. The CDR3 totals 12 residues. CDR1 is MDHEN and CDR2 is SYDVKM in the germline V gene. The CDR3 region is CASTSGGAGYTF. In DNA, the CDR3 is TGTGCCAGCACCTCTGGAGGGGCTGGCTACACCTTC.

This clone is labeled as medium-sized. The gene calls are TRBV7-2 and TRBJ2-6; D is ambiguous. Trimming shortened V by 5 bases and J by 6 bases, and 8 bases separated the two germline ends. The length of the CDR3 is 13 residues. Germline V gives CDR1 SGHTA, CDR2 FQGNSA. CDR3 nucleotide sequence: TGTGCCAGCAGCGGACCGGCGGCCAACGTCCTGACTTTC. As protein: CASSGPAANVLTF. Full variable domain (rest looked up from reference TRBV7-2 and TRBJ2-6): GAGVSQSPSNKVTEKGKDVELRCDPISGHTALYWYRQSLGQGLEFLIYFQGNSAPDKSGLPSDRFSAERTGGSVSTLTIQRTQQEDSAVYLCASSGPAANVLTFGAGSRLTVL.

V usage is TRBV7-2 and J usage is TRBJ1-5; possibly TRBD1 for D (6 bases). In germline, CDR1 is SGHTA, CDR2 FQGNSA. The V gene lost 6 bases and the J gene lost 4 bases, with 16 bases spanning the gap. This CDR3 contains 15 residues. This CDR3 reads CASRRTGTHNQPQHF. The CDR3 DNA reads TGTGCCAGCAGAAGAACCGGGACACATAATCAGCCCCAGCATTTT.

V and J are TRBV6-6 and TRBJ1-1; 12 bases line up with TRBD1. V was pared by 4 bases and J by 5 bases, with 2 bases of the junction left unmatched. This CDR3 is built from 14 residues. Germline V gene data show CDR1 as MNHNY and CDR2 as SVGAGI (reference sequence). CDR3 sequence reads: CASSWDRGQTEAFF. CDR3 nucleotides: TGTGCCAGCAGTTGGGACAGGGGGCAGACTGAAGCTTTCTTT.

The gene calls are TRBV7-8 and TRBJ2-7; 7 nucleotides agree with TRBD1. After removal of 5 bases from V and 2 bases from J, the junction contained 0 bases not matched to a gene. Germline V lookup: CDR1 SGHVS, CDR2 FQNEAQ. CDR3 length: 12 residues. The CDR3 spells CASSQGAYEQYF. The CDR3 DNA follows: TGTGCCAGCAGCCAGGGGGCCTACGAGCAGTACTTC.

The CDR3 DNA sequence: TGTGCCAGCAGCGCTCAGCTAGGATTGGTCGATGGCTACACCTTC. Its translation: CASSAQLGLVDGYTF. This sequence joins TRBV9 and TRBJ1-2, with D uncertain. CDR1 is SGDLS and CDR2 is YYNGEE in the germline V gene. Trimming removed 3 bases at V and 6 bases at J, with 18 bases between. This CDR3 is built from 15 residues.

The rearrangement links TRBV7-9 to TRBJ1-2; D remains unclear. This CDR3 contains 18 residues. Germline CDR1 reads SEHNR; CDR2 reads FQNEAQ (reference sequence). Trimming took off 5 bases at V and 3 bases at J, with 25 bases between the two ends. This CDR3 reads CASSLVHVGSRSDYGYTF. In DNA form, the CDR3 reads TGTGCCAGCAGCCTAGTGCATGTGGGCAGCCGTTCTGACTATGGCTACACCTTC.

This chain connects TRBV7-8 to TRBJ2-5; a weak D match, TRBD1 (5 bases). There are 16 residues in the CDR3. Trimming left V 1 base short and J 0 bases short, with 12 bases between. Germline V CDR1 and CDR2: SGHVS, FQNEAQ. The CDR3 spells CASSLGAGLYQETQYF. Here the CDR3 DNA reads TGTGCCAGCAGCTTAGGGGCAGGGCTGTACCAAGAGACCCAGTACTTC.

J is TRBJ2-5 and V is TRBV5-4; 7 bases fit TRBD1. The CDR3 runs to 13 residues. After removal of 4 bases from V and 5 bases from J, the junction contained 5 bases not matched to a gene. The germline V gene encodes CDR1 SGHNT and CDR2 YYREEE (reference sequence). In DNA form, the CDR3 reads TGTGCCAGCAGCATCGACAGGGCGGAGACCCAGTACTTC. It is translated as CASSIDRAETQYF.

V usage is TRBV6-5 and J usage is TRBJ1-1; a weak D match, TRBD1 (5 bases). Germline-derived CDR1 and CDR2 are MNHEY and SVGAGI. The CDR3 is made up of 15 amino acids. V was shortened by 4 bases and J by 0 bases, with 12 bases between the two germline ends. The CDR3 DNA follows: TGTGCCAGCAGTTCTGACAGCCGGATGAACACTGAAGCTTTCTTT. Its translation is CASSSDSRMNTEAFF.

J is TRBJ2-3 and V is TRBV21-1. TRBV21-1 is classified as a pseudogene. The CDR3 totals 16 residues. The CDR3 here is CASLPQRDRGTDTQYF. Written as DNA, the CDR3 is TGTGCCAGCCTGCCCCAGAGGGACCGGGGCACAGATACGCAGTATTTT.

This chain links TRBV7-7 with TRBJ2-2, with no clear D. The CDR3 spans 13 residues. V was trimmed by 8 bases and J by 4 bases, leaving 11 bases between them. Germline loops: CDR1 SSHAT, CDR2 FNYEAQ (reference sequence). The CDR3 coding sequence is TGTGCCAGCGCTCCCAGCCTCACCGGGGAGCTGTTTTTT. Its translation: CASAPSLTGELFF.

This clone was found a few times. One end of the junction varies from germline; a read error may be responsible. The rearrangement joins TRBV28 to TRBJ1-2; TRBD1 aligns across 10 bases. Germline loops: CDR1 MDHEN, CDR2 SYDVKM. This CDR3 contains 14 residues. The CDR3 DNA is TGTGCCAGCAGTTTAGGACAGGGGGTTACCCTAATTTCCTTC. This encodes CASSLGQGVTLISF.

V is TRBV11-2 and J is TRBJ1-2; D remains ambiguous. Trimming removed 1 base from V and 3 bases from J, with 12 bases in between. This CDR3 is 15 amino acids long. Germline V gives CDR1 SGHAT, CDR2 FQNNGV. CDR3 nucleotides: TGTGCCAGCAGCTTAGGCGTCCTAAAGGACTATGGCTACACCTTC. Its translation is CASSLGVLKDYGYTF.

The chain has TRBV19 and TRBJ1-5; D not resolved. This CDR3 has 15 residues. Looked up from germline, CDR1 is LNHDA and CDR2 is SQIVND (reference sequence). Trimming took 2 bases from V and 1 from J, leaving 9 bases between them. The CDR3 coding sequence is TGTGCCAGTAGTATAATCGGCCTCAGCAATCAGCCCCAGCATTTT. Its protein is CASSIIGLSNQPQHF.

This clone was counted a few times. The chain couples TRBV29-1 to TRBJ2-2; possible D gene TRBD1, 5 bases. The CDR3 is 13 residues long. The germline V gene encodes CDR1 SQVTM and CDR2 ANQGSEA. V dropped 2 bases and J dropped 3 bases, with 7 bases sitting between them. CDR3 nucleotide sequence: TGCAGCGTTGAAAAGGGGTACACCGGGGAGCTGTTTTTT. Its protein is CSVEKGYTGELFF.

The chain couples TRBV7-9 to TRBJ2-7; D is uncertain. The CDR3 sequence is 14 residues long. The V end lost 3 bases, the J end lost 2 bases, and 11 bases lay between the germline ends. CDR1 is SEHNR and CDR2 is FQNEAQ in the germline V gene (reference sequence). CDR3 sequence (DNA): TGTGCCAGCAGCTTCTTTCCCAGGCCCTACGAGCAGTACTTC. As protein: CASSFFPRPYEQYF.

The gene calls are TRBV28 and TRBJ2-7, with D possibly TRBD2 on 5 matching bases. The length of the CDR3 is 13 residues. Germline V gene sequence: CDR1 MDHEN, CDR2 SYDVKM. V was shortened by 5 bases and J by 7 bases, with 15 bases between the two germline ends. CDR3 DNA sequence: TGTGCCAGCAGTCCCCCCCGGGGAAAAGAGCAGTACTTC. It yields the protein CASSPPRGKEQYF.

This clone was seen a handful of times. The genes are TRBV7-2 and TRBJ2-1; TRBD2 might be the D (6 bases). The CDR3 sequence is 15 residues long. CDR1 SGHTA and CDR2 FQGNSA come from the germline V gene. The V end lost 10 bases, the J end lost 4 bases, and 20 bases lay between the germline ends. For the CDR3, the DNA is TGTGCCACCCAGCTTATGAGGACTAATTACAATGAGCAGTTCTTC. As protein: CATQLMRTNYNEQFF.

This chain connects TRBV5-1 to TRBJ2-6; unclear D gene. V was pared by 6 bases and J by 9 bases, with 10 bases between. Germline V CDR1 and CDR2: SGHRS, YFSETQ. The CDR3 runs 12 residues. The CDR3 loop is CASKSGGNVLTF. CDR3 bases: TGCGCCAGCAAGTCCGGTGGCAACGTCCTGACTTTC.

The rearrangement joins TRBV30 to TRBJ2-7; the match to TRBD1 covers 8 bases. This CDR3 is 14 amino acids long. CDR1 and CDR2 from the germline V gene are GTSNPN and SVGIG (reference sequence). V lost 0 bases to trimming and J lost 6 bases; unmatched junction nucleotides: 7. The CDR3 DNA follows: TGTGCCTGGAGTGTATCCAGGGGGCAGACCGAGCAGTACTTC. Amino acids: CAWSVSRGQTEQYF.

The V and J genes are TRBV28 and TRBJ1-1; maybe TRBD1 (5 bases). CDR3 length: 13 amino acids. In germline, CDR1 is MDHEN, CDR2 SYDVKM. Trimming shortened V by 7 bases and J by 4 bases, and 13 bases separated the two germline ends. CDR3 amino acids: CASTQRGSTEAFF. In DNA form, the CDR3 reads TGTGCCAGCACCCAGCGGGGGAGCACTGAAGCTTTCTTT.

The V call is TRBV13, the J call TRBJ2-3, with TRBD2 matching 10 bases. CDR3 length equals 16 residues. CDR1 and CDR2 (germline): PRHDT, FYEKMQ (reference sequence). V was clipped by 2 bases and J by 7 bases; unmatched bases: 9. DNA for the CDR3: TGTGCCAGCAGCTTATATACTAGCGGGACACCAAATACGCAGTATTTT. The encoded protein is CASSLYTSGTPNTQYF.

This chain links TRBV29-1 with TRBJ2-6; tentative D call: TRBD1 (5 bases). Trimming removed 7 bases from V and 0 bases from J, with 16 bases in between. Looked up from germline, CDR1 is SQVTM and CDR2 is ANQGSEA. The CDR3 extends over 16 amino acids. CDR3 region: CSAQTDTGSGANVLTF. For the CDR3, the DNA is TGCAGCGCCCAAACGGACACTGGCTCTGGGGCCAACGTCCTGACTTTC.